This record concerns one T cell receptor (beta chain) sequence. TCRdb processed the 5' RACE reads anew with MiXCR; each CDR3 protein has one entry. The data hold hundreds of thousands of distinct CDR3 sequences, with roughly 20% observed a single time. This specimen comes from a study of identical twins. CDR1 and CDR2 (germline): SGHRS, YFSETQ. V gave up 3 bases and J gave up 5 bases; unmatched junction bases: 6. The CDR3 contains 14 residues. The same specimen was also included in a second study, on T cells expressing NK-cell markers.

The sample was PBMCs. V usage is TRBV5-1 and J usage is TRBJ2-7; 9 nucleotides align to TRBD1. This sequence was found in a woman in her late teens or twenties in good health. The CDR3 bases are TGCGCCAGCAGCTCGGGACAGGGCAATCACGAGCAGTACTTC. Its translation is CASSSGQGNHEQYF.